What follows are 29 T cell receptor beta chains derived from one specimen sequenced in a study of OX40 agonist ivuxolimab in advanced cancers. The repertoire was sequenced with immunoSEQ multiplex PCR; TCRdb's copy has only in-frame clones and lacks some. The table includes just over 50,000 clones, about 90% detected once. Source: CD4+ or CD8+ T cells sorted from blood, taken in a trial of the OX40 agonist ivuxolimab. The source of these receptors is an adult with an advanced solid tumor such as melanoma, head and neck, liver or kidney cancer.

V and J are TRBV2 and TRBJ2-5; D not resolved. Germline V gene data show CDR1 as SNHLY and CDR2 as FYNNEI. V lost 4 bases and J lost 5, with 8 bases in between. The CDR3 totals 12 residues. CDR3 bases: TGTGCCAGCAGTGTTGGCCGGGAGACCCAGTACTTC. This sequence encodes CASSVGRETQYF.

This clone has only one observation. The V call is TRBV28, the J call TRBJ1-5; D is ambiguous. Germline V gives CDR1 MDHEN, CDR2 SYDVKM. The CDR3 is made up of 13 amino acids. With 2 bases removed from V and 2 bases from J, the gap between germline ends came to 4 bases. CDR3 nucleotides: TGTGCCAGCAGTTTACAGGGCAATCAGCCCCAGCATTTT. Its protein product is CASSLQGNQPQHF.

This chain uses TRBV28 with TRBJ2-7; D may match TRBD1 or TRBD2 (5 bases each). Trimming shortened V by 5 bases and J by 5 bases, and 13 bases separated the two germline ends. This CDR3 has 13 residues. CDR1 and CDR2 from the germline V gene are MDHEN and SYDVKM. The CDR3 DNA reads TGTGCCAGCAGTCCTCCCAGGGACCACGAGCAGTACTTC. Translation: CASSPPRDHEQYF.

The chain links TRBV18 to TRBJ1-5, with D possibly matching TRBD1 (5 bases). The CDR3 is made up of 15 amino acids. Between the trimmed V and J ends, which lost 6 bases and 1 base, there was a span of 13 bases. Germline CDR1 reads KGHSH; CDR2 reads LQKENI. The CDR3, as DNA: TGTGCCAGCTCCGCCTTGGGGCAGAGCAATCAGCCCCAGCATTTT. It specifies CASSALGQSNQPQHF.

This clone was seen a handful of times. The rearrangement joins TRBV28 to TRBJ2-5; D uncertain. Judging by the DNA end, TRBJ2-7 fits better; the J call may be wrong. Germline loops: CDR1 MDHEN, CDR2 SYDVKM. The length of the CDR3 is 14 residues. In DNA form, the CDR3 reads TGTGCCAGCAGCCCTAGACGGAACTCCTACGAGCAGTACTTC. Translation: CASSPRRNSYEQYF.

CDR3 amino acids: CASSIGQGSTEAFF. CDR3 in DNA: TGTGCCAGCAGCATAGGACAGGGTAGTACTGAAGCTTTCTTT. This sequence joins TRBV11-1 and TRBJ1-1, with 8 bases matching TRBD1. There are 14 residues in the CDR3. Germline-derived CDR1 and CDR2 are SGHAT and FQDESV (reference sequence). V dropped 5 bases and J dropped 5; count of bases not matched to a gene: 7.

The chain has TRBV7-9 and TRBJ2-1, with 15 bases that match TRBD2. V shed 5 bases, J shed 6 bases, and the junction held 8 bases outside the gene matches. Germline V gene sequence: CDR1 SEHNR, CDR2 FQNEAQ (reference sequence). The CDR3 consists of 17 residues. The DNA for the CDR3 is TGTGCCAGCAGCCGTGGACTAGCGGGAGGGCCATTCAATGAGCAGTTCTTC. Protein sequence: CASSRGLAGGPFNEQFF.

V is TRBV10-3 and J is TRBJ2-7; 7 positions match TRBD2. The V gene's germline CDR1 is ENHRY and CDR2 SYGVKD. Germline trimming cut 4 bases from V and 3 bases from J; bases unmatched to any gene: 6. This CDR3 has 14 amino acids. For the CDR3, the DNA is TGTGCCATCAGTGTCTGGGGGGGGGACTACGAGCAGTACTTC. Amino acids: CAISVWGGDYEQYF.

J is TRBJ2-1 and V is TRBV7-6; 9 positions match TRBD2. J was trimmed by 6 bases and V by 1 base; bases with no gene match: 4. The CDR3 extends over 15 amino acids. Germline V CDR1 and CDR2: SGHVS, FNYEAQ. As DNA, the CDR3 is TGTGCCAGCAGCTTAGTGGCGGGGGGGGGCAATGAGCAGTTCTTC. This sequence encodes CASSLVAGGGNEQFF.

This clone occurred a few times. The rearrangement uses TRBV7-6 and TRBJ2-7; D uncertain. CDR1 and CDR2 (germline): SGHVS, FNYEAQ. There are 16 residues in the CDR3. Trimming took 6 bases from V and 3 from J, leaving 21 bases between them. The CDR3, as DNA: TGTGCCAGCAGTATAGCTTCGGCGGAAACTATCTACGAGCAGTACTTC. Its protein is CASSIASAETIYEQYF. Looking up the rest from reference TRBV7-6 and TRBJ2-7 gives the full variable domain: GAGVSQSPRYKVTKRGQDVALRCDPISGHVSLYWYRQALGQGPEFLTYFNYEAQQDKSGLPNDRFSAERPEGSISTLTIQRTEQRDSAMYRCASSIASAETIYEQYFGPGTRLTVT.

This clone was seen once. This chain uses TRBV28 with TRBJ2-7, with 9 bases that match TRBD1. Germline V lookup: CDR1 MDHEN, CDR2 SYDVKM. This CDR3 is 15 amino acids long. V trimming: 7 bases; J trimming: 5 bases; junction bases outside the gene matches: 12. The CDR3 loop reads CASTPPNTGGDEQYF. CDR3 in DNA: TGTGCCAGCACCCCGCCGAATACAGGGGGCGACGAGCAGTACTTC.

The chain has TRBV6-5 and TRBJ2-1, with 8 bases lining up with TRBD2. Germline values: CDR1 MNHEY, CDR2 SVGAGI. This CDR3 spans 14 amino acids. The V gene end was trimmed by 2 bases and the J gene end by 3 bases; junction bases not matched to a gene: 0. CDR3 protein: CASSYSGSYNEQFF. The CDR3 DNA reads TGTGCCAGCAGTTACAGCGGGAGCTACAATGAGCAGTTCTTC.

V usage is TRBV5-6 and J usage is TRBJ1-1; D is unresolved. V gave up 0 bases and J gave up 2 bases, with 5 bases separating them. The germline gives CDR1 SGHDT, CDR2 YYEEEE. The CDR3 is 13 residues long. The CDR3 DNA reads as TGTGCCAGCAGCTTGGGAGGTAACACTGAAGCTTTCTTT. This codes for CASSLGGNTEAFF.

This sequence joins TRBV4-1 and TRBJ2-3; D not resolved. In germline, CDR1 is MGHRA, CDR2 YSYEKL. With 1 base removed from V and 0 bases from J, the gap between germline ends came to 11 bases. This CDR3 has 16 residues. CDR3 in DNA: TGCGCCAGCAGCCAAGGACCCGCAGCTAGCACAGATACGCAGTATTTT. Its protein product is CASSQGPAASTDTQYF.

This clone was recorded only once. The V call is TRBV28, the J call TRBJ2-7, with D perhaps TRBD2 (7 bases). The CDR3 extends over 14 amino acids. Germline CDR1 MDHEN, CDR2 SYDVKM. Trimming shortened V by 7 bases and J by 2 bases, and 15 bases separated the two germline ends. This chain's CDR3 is CASTRGGGPYEQYF. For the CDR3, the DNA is TGTGCCAGCACGCGGGGAGGGGGGCCCTACGAGCAGTACTTC.

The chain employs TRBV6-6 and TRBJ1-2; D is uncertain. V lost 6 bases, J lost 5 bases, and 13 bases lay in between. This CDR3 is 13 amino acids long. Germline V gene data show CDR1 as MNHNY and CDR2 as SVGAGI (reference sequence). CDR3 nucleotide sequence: TGTGCCAGCAGGGACTACGGGATATATGGCTACACCTTC. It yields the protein CASRDYGIYGYTF.

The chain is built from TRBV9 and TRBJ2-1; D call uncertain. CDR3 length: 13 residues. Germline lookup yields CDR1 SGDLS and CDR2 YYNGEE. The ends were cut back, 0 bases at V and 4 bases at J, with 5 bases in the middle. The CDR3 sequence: CASSVGQYNEQFF. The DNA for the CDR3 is TGTGCCAGCAGCGTAGGTCAGTACAATGAGCAGTTCTTC. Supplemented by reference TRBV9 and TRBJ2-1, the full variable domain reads DSGVTQTPKHLITATGQRVTLRCSPRSGDLSVYWYQQSLDQGLQFLIQYYNGEERAKGNILERFSAQQFPDLHSELNLSSLELGDSALYFCASSVGQYNEQFFGPGTRLTVL.

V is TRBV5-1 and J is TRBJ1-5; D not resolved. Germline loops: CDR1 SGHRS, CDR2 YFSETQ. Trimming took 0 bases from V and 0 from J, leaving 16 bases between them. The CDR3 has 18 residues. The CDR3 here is CASSLGPISMYSNQPQHF. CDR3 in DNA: TGCGCCAGCAGCTTGGGACCCATATCGATGTATAGCAATCAGCCCCAGCATTTT.

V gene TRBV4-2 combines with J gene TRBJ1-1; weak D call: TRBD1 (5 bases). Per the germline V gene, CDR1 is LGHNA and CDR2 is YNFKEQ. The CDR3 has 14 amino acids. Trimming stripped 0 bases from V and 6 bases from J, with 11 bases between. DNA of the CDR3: TGTGCCAGCAGCCAAGAGACGGGGGGTCCTGAAGCTTTCTTT. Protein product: CASSQETGGPEAFF.

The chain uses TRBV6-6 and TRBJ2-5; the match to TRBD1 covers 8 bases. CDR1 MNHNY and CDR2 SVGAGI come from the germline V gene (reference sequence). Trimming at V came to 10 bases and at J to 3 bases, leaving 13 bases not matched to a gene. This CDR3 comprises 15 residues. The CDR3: CATKGPRDRKETQYF. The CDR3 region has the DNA TGTGCCACCAAGGGGCCCCGGGACAGGAAAGAGACCCAGTACTTC.

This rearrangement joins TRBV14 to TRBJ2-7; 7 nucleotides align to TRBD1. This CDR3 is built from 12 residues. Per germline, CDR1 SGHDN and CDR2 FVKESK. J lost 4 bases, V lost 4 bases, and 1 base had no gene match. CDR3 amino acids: CASSPQGYEQYF. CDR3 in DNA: TGTGCCAGCAGCCCACAGGGGTACGAGCAGTACTTC.

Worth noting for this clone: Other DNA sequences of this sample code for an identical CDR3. CDR3 region: CASRETANYGYTF. The CDR3 coding sequence is TGTGCCAGCAGAGAGACAGCTAACTATGGCTACACCTTC. J is TRBJ1-2 and V is TRBV28; D perhaps matches TRBD1 (5 bases). Trimming took 6 bases from V and 0 from J, leaving 8 bases between them. This CDR3 spans 13 amino acids. The germline gives CDR1 MDHEN, CDR2 SYDVKM.

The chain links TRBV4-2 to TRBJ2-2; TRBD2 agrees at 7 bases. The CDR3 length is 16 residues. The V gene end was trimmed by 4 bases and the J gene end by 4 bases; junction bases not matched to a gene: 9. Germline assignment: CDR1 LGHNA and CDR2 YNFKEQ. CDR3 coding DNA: TGTGCCAGCAGCCCGAGCGCTAGCGGCGTCACCGGGGAGCTGTTTTTT. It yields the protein CASSPSASGVTGELFF.

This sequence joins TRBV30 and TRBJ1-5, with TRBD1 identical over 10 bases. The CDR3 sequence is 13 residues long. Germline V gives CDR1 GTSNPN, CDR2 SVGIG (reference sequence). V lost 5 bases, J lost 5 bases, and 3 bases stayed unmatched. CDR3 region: CAWDRGLDQPQHF. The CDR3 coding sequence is TGTGCCTGGGACAGGGGGCTAGATCAGCCCCAGCATTTT.

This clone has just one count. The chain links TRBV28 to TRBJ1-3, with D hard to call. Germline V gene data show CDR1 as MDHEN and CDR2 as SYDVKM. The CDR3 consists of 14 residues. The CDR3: CAHTEAASGNTIYF. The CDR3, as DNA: TGTGCGCACACTGAGGCGGCCTCTGGAAACACCATATATTTT. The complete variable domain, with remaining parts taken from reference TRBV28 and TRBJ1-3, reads DVKVTQSSRYLVKRTGEKVFLECVQDMDHENMFWYRQDPGLGLRLIYFSYDVKMKEKGDIPEGYSVSREKKERFSLILESASTNQTSMYLCAHTEAASGNTIYFGEGSWLTVV.

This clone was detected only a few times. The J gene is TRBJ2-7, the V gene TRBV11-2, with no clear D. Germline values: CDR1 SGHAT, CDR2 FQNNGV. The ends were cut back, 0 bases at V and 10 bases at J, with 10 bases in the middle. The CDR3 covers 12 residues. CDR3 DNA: TGTGCCAGCAGCTTAGAACGGGTGAGACAGTACTTC. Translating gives CASSLERVRQYF.

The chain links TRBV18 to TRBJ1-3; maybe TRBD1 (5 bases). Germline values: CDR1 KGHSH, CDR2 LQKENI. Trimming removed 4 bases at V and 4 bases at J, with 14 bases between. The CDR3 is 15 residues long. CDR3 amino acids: CASSLGTSTGNTIYF. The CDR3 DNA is TGTGCCAGCTCACTTGGGACCTCTACCGGAAACACCATATATTTT. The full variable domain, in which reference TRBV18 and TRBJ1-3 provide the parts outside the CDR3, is NAGVMQNPRHLVRRRGQEARLRCSPMKGHSHVYWYRQLPEEGLKFMVYLQKENIIDESGMPKERFSAEFPKEGPSILRIQQVVRGDSAAYFCASSLGTSTGNTIYFGEGSWLTVV.

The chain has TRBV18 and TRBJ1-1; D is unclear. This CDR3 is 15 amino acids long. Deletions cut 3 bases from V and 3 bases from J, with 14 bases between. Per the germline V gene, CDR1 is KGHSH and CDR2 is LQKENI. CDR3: CASSPLRAGDTEAFF. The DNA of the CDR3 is TGTGCCAGCTCACCCTTACGTGCTGGGGACACTGAAGCTTTCTTT.

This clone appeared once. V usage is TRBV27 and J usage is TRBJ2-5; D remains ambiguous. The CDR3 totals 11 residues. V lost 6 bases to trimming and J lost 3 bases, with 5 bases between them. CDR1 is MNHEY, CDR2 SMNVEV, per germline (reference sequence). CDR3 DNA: TGTGCCAGCAGCTACGAAGAGACCCAGTACTTC. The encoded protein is CASSYEETQYF.